The rows below give T cell receptor beta chains drawn from one sample of a study of radiotherapy plus CTLA-4 blockade in lung cancer. This table comes from immunoSEQ multiplex PCR, and its TCRdb copy is limited to in-frame clones, with some not included. The sample lists 53,000 or so clones, 80% to 90% seen once, with over 15% in the top ten. The sample here was peripheral blood, taken from a patient treated with radiotherapy plus ipilimumab. The receptors stem from a human donor with non-small cell lung cancer that progressed on radiotherapy plus ipilimumab. Some clones in this sample may be carry-over from other donors' samples. The CDR3 runs from the conserved cysteine through the conserved F or W. D genes are given only for firm matches. The size field is filled for only some rows; it gives once, few, many or a size class.

TRBV7-9	NA	NA	TRBJ2-7	CASSPDWSYEQYF	TGTGCCAGCAGCCCAGACTGGTCCTACGAGCAGTACTTC
TRBV27	NA	NA	TRBJ2-7	CASRMTGEGLDYEQYF	TGTGCCAGCAGGATGACAGGGGAGGGTCTAGACTACGAGCAGTACTTC
TRBV27	NA	TRBD2	TRBJ2-3	CASSKQRGGRSDTQYF	TGTGCCAGCAGTAAACAGCGGGGGGGCCGATCAGATACGCAGTATTTT
TRBV29-1	NA	TRBD2	TRBJ2-7	CSVEVAGTVEQYF	TGCAGCGTTGAGGTAGCGGGAACGGTCGAGCAGTACTTC
TRBV10-3	few	NA	TRBJ2-7	CAISDSSYEQYF	TGTGCCATCTCAGATTCATCCTACGAGCAGTACTTC
TRBV11-1	NA	NA	TRBJ2-7	CASSTWVVETHEQYF	TGTGCCAGCAGTACGTGGGTAGTGGAGACCCACGAGCAGTACTTC
TRBV10-3	NA	TRBD2	TRBJ2-7	CAISEQTSGRAYEQYF	TGTGCCATCAGTGAGCAAACTAGCGGGAGGGCCTACGAGCAGTACTTC
TRBV5-4	NA	NA	TRBJ2-7	CASSQPGSNEQYF	TGTGCCAGCAGTCAACCGGGATCTAACGAGCAGTACTTC
TRBV9	NA	TRBD2	TRBJ2-1	CASSHPSGRRNEQFF	TGTGCCAGCAGCCATCCTAGCGGGAGGAGGAATGAGCAGTTCTTC
TRBV27	NA	NA	TRBJ2-1	CASSTDRRNEQFF	TGTGCCAGCAGTACAGACCGGAGGAATGAGCAGTTCTTC
TRBV5-8	NA	NA	TRBJ1-5	CASSLLRGNQPQHF	TGTGCCAGCAGCTTGCTTAGAGGCAATCAGCCCCAGCATTTT
TRBV4-2	NA	NA	TRBJ2-7	CASSPGEAYAYEQYF	TGTGCCAGCAGCCCGGGAGAGGCCTATGCCTACGAGCAGTACTTC
TRBV7-9	NA	NA	TRBJ1-3	CASSLVLGLGNTIYF	TGTGCCAGCAGCTTAGTACTGGGGCTCGGAAACACCATATATTTT
TRBV9	NA	NA	TRBJ2-1	CASSPMRTYNEQFF	TGTGCCAGCAGCCCTATGCGGACCTACAATGAGCAGTTCTTC
TRBV29-1	NA	NA	TRBJ2-7	CSVEDRGYEQYF	TGCAGCGTTGAAGATCGCGGTTACGAGCAGTACTTC
TRBV6-5	NA	NA	TRBJ2-1	CASSYKGSSYNEQFF	TGTGCCAGCAGTTACAAAGGGAGCTCCTACAATGAGCAGTTCTTC
TRBV7-9	NA	TRBD1	TRBJ1-6	CASSLPGGLSSPLHF	TGTGCCAGCAGCTTACCAGGGGGATTAAGCTCACCCCTCCACTTT
TRBV9	NA	NA	TRBJ2-1	CASSSPIAGALYNEQFF	TGTGCCAGCAGCTCCCCTATTGCGGGGGCCCTTTACAATGAGCAGTTCTTC